These 29 T cell receptor beta chains came from one sample sequenced in a study of shared T cell receptors in the human thymus. Generated by immunoSEQ multiplex PCR, the TCRdb table keeps only in-frame clones and is missing some. This sample has hundreds of thousands of clones, with approximately 87% found just once. These data also featured in a second study, about human thymus T cells.

The specimen sequenced was thymocytes. The source of these receptors is a boy in the first two years of life with a congenital heart defect.

The V gene is TRBV4-1, the J gene TRBJ2-3, with 10 bases lining up with TRBD2. The germline V gene has CDR1 MGHRA and CDR2 YSYEKL. CDR3 size: 17 residues. V lost 1 base to trimming and J lost 0 bases; unmatched junction nucleotides: 4. CDR3 amino acids: CASSQGGTSVSTDTQYF. CDR3 DNA: TGCGCCAGCAGCCAAGGTGGGACTAGCGTTAGCACAGATACGCAGTATTTT.

The sample holds a few counts of this clone. The chain couples TRBV5-8 to TRBJ2-7; unclear D gene. Germline CDR1 is SGHTS and CDR2 is YDEGEE. The CDR3 sequence is 12 residues long. Trimming left V 2 bases short and J 2 bases short, with 5 bases between. The CDR3 DNA reads TGTGCCAGCAGCTTCGTTCCCTACGAGCAGTACTTC. As protein: CASSFVPYEQYF.

This clone was counted a few times. V usage is TRBV5-3 and J usage is TRBJ2-3; 10 positions agree with TRBD2. TRBV5-3 carries the ORF label, with uncertain function. Unmatched junction bases numbered 13, after V lost 6 bases and J lost 6 bases. This CDR3 has 16 residues. The CDR3 loop is CARIVRGGLAFDTQYF. The CDR3, as DNA: TGTGCCAGAATCGTCCGGGGGGGACTAGCGTTCGATACGCAGTATTTT.

The V gene is TRBV5-4, the J gene TRBJ2-7; TRBD2 aligns across 16 bases. In germline, CDR1 is SGHNT, CDR2 YYREEE (reference sequence). The V gene end was trimmed by 4 bases and the J gene end by 6 bases; junction bases not matched to a gene: 7. This CDR3 contains 16 residues. The CDR3 reads CASSNGTSGRACEQYF. The CDR3 DNA is TGTGCCAGCAGCAACGGGACTAGCGGGAGGGCCTGCGAGCAGTACTTC.

The V and J genes are TRBV6-1 and TRBJ1-4; tentative D call: TRBD1 (5 bases). Per germline, CDR1 MNHNS and CDR2 SASEGT. Trimming pared 10 bases from V and 6 bases from J, leaving 18 bases between. The CDR3 runs to 14 residues. The CDR3 loop reads CAIGDLPSHEKLFF. CDR3 nucleotide sequence: TGTGCCATTGGGGACTTGCCCTCACATGAAAAACTGTTTTTT.

V usage is TRBV6-1 and J usage is TRBJ2-7; perhaps TRBD1 as D (6 bases). This CDR3 has 14 amino acids. V lost 8 bases and J lost 3, with 17 bases in between. The germline V gene has CDR1 MNHNS and CDR2 SASEGT. The CDR3 DNA follows: TGTGCCAGCTCAGGGAACAGGGCAGGCTACGAGCAGTACTTC. Its translation is CASSGNRAGYEQYF.

This chain joins TRBV19 and TRBJ1-2; D call uncertain. CDR1 and CDR2 from the germline V gene are LNHDA and SQIVND (reference sequence). CDR3 size: 14 residues. V was pared by 1 base and J by 6 bases, with 12 bases between. The CDR3 DNA follows: TGTGCCAGTAGTATAGGGAAGTCAGGAAATGGCTACACCTTC. Amino acid sequence: CASSIGKSGNGYTF. The whole variable domain, filled in from reference TRBV19 and TRBJ1-2, reads DGGITQSPKYLFRKEGQNVTLSCEQNLNHDAMYWYRQDPGQGLRLIYYSQIVNDFQKGDIAEGYSVSREKKESFPLTVTSAQKNPTAFYLCASSIGKSGNGYTFGSGTRLTVV.

V gene TRBV7-9 combines with J gene TRBJ2-5, with a tentative D call TRBD1 (6 bases). The CDR3 has 13 amino acids. V was trimmed by 2 bases and J by 5 bases, leaving 9 bases between them. The germline V gene encodes CDR1 SEHNR and CDR2 FQNEAQ (reference sequence). The CDR3, as DNA: TGTGCCAGCAGCTTAACAGGGAATGAGACCCAGTACTTC. This encodes CASSLTGNETQYF. The full variable domain, completed using reference TRBV7-9 and TRBJ2-5, is DTGVSQNPRHKITKRGQNVTFRCDPISEHNRLYWYRQTLGQGPEFLTYFQNEAQLEKSRLLSDRFSAERPKGSFSTLEIQRTEQGDSAMYLCASSLTGNETQYFGPGTRLLVL.

The chain recombines TRBV28 with TRBJ2-3; D may be TRBD2 (6 bases). Trimming removed 6 bases from V and 1 base from J, with 14 bases in between. Germline V gene sequence: CDR1 MDHEN, CDR2 SYDVKM. The CDR3 has 15 amino acids. DNA of the CDR3: TGTGCCAGCAGAGCCTGGGGGGTACGCACAGATACGCAGTATTTT. This sequence encodes CASRAWGVRTDTQYF.

Written as DNA, the CDR3 is TGTGCCAGCAGCTTTATCACAGGTCCAACTAATGAAAAACTGTTTTTT. It translates to CASSFITGPTNEKLFF. The rearrangement uses TRBV7-9 and TRBJ1-4, with D possibly matching TRBD1 (5 bases). Trimming took 3 bases from V and 0 from J, leaving 11 bases between them. The CDR3 covers 16 residues. Germline CDR1 is SEHNR and CDR2 is FQNEAQ (reference sequence).

The J gene is TRBJ1-4, the V gene TRBV11-2, with D possibly TRBD1 on 6 matching bases. Germline CDR1 reads SGHAT; CDR2 reads FQNNGV. V shed 5 bases and J shed 0 bases, with 16 bases lying between them. The CDR3 sequence is 17 residues long. CDR3 protein: CASSPQGPKATNEKLFF. The CDR3 DNA is TGTGCCAGCAGCCCACAGGGACCAAAAGCAACTAATGAAAAACTGTTTTTT.

The CDR3 loop is CASSTPTSGRAYEQYF. CDR3 in DNA: TGTGCCAGCAGCACTCCGACTAGCGGGAGGGCCTACGAGCAGTACTTC. The chain uses TRBV7-2 and TRBJ2-7, with 14 bases fitting TRBD2. Germline V gives CDR1 SGHTA, CDR2 FQGNSA. V shed 5 bases and J 2 bases; nucleotides not matched to a gene: 5. The CDR3 covers 16 residues.

The chain combines TRBV27 with TRBJ1-1; D is unresolved. The CDR3 is 14 residues long. Trimming left V 4 bases short and J 2 bases short, with 11 bases between. CDR1 is MNHEY and CDR2 is SMNVEV in the germline V gene (reference sequence). The CDR3 loop reads CASSSITRNTEAFF. The CDR3 nucleotides are TGTGCCAGCAGTTCGATAACGCGTAACACTGAAGCTTTCTTT.

V usage is TRBV6-9 and J usage is TRBJ2-1; 10 bases align to TRBD2. CDR1 MNHGY and CDR2 SVAAGI come from the germline V gene. The CDR3 contains 19 residues. Trimming cost V 2 bases and J 6 bases; bases outside gene matches: 16. The CDR3 DNA reads TGTGCCAGCAGTTATGGGCCAGCGGGGGGGCCAGGTCGTCGCAATGAGCAGTTCTTC. Amino acid sequence: CASSYGPAGGPGRRNEQFF.

This chain joins TRBV5-1 and TRBJ2-5; D gene unclear. The V gene lost 3 bases and the J gene lost 1 base, with 10 bases spanning the gap. This CDR3 is 14 amino acids long. Germline V lookup: CDR1 SGHRS, CDR2 YFSETQ. The CDR3 sequence: CASSWSAFQETQYF. In nucleotides, the CDR3 is TGCGCCAGCAGCTGGAGTGCGTTCCAAGAGACCCAGTACTTC.

This clone occurred once. This chain connects TRBV28 to TRBJ1-5, with 8 nucleotides matching TRBD1. Germline V gene sequence: CDR1 MDHEN, CDR2 SYDVKM. J gave up 11 bases and V 2 bases, and 11 bases lay outside the gene matches. This CDR3 comprises 15 residues. The CDR3 protein is CASSLGQGSLTAQHF. In DNA form, the CDR3 reads TGTGCCAGCAGTTTAGGACAGGGATCTCTTACAGCCCAGCATTTT.

J is TRBJ2-7 and V is TRBV27; 9 bases line up with TRBD2. Germline V gene lookup returns CDR1 MNHEY and CDR2 SMNVEV (reference sequence). Trimming took 6 bases from V and 0 from J; bases not matched to a gene: 6. The CDR3 length is 15 residues. Here the CDR3 DNA reads TGTGCCAGCAGAAAAGCGGGGGGCAGCTCCTACGAGCAGTACTTC. It specifies CASRKAGGSSYEQYF.

This chain connects TRBV28 to TRBJ2-1; TRBD1 might be the D (5 bases). Trimming stripped 0 bases from V and 8 bases from J, with 17 bases between. The CDR3 has 16 residues. CDR1 and CDR2 (germline): MDHEN, SYDVKM. DNA for the CDR3: TGTGCCAGCAGTTTATGCGTAAGACAGAGGACCGATGAGCAGTTCTTC. This sequence encodes CASSLCVRQRTDEQFF. Complete variable domain (other parts from reference TRBV28 and TRBJ2-1): DVKVTQSSRYLVKRTGEKVFLECVQDMDHENMFWYRQDPGLGLRLIYFSYDVKMKEKGDIPEGYSVSREKKERFSLILESASTNQTSMYLCASSLCVRQRTDEQFFGPGTRLTVL.

The chain joins TRBV25-1 to TRBJ2-7; 7 bases match TRBD1. Germline V gives CDR1 MGHDK, CDR2 SYGVNS. The length of the CDR3 is 15 residues. V was clipped by 5 bases and J by 5 bases; unmatched bases: 12. As DNA, the CDR3 is TGTGCCAGCAGTAGATCGACAGGGTTTGTCAACGAGCAGTACTTC. This translates into CASSRSTGFVNEQYF.

The chain is built from TRBV6-1 and TRBJ2-1, with D perhaps matching TRBD2 (7 bases). V lost 6 bases and J lost 4, with 16 bases in between. This CDR3 is 15 amino acids long. CDR1 MNHNS and CDR2 SASEGT come from the germline V gene. CDR3 DNA: TGTGCCAGCAGGACTACCAGGGGAGGGTACAATGAGCAGTTCTTC. Translation: CASRTTRGGYNEQFF.

The CDR3 DNA reads as TGTGCCAGCAGCTTAGGATTCACAGATAATTCACCCCTCCACTTT. Protein product: CASSLGFTDNSPLHF. V usage is TRBV5-8 and J usage is TRBJ1-6; D gene unclear. Trimming cost V 2 bases and J 5 bases, with 11 bases left between them. From germline, CDR1 is SGHTS and CDR2 YDEGEE. The CDR3 runs 15 residues.

The chain has TRBV30 and TRBJ2-4; 10 bases agree with TRBD2. With V trimmed by 3 bases and J by 7 bases, 24 bases remained unmatched. The CDR3 length is 20 residues. Germline lookup yields CDR1 GTSNPN and CDR2 SVGIG (reference sequence). CDR3 coding DNA: TGTGCCTGGAGCCAAGGGGCGCTAGCGGGGGAGGAATCCAAAGGGAACATTCAGTACTTC. As protein: CAWSQGALAGEESKGNIQYF. The variable domain in full, with the rest retrieved from reference TRBV30 and TRBJ2-4, is SQTIHQWPATLVQPVGSPLSLECTVEGTSNPNLYWYRQAAGRGLQLLFYSVGIGQISSEVPQNLSASRPQDRQFILSSKKLLLSDSGFYLCAWSQGALAGEESKGNIQYFGAGTRLSVL.

The J gene is TRBJ1-2, the V gene TRBV13; TRBD1 matches at 9 bases. The V gene end was trimmed by 6 bases and the J gene end by 6 bases; junction bases not matched to a gene: 8. The CDR3 is made up of 14 amino acids. CDR1 PRHDT and CDR2 FYEKMQ come from the germline V gene (reference sequence). CDR3 sequence: CASSQDRGGNGYTF. The CDR3, as DNA: TGTGCCAGCAGTCAGGACAGGGGAGGAAATGGCTACACCTTC.

J is TRBJ2-5 and V is TRBV4-3; maybe TRBD1 (6 bases). Trimming took off 3 bases at V and 4 bases at J, with 12 bases between the two ends. CDR1 is LGHNA and CDR2 is YSLEER in the germline V gene. There are 14 residues in the CDR3. CDR3 DNA sequence: TGCGCCAGCAGCCATTATGGACAGATAGAGACCCAGTACTTC. It encodes CASSHYGQIETQYF.

This clone was detected once. The rearrangement links TRBV6-5 to TRBJ2-5, with a weak D call TRBD1 (6 bases). Germline V lookup: CDR1 MNHEY, CDR2 SVGAGI. CDR3 length: 14 amino acids. Trimming shortened V by 4 bases and J by 3 bases, and 12 bases separated the two germline ends. The CDR3 DNA sequence: TGTGCCAGCAGTTTCCGAGACAGGAAAGAGACCCAGTACTTC. Its protein is CASSFRDRKETQYF.

Only one count was recorded for this clone. This sequence joins TRBV30 and TRBJ2-1, with a tentative D call TRBD2 (5 bases). The CDR3 loop spans 13 amino acids. Trimming took 2 bases from V and 15 from J, leaving 20 bases between them. The germline gives CDR1 GTSNPN, CDR2 SVGIG (reference sequence). DNA of the CDR3: TGTGCCTGGAGTTCAGCGGAAAGGCTCCGGGCGTTCTTC. The encoded protein is CAWSSAERLRAFF.

V gene TRBV15 combines with J gene TRBJ2-5, with 8 bases lining up with TRBD2. The CDR3 contains 22 residues. V was pared by 4 bases and J by 0 bases, with 25 bases of the junction left unmatched. Germline V CDR1 and CDR2: LNHNV, YYDKDF (reference sequence). The CDR3 sequence: CATSNPDSAGTSQTGHQETQYF. CDR3 DNA sequence: TGTGCCACCAGCAACCCGGACAGCGCTGGGACTAGTCAAACGGGCCACCAAGAGACCCAGTACTTC.

V gene TRBV6-5 combines with J gene TRBJ1-1; weak D call: TRBD1 (5 bases). CDR1 MNHEY and CDR2 SVGAGI come from the germline V gene. V lost 0 bases, J lost 10 bases, and 12 bases lay in between. The CDR3 extends over 13 amino acids. The CDR3 is CASSYSTESGAFF. In nucleotides, the CDR3 is TGTGCCAGCAGTTACTCGACAGAGTCTGGAGCTTTCTTT.

The rearrangement joins TRBV6-5 to TRBJ1-5; 8 nucleotides agree with TRBD1. This CDR3 is built from 14 residues. Germline V lookup: CDR1 MNHEY, CDR2 SVGAGI. V dropped 10 bases and J dropped 2; count of bases not matched to a gene: 7. CDR3 DNA sequence: TGTGCCACCTCCGGGACAGGAGGCAATCAGCCCCAGCATTTT. Protein sequence: CATSGTGGNQPQHF.